The TCR beta chain described here comes from a study of cytomegalovirus exposure and HLA in healthy donors. About the research overall: Just over 80% of roughly 430 genotyped donors fell in the Caucasian-associated ancestry cluster. Overall study findings and caveats: Among CMV-associated TCR beta chains, most appeared HLA-restricted in a later analysis.

The germline V gene has CDR1 SGHTA and CDR2 FQGNSA. This CDR3 spans 15 amino acids. With 4 bases clipped from V and 6 bases from J, the junction kept 5 bases outside the gene matches. The PCR ran on 60 Vbeta and 13 Jbeta primers. Profiled with immunoSEQ multiplex PCR; TCRdb holds only in-frame clones, not every one. The sample shows some 110,000 clones, about 86% of them seen only once. As concerns this clone: As yet, its antigen is unknown.

The sequenced sample consisted of PBMCs. The TCR comes from a woman in her 30s in good health and CMV-seronegative. The chain has TRBV7-2 and TRBJ1-5, with 11 bases that match TRBD1. Written as DNA, the CDR3 is TGTGCCAGCAGCTCCGGACAGGGGGCCGTTCAGCCCCAGCATTTT. This translates into CASSSGQGAVQPQHF.